The TCR beta chain described here comes from a study of T cells in Graves' hyperthyroidism and ophthalmopathy. Study-wide findings and caveats: Ophthalmopathy, which appeared later, was predicted by the model a median around 6.9 months before onset.

Any patient presenting with uncontrolled infection, other autoimmune disease, pregnancy or lactation was left out. Fresh peripheral blood, around 10 ml, yielded the PBMCs. This clonotype has a count of ten or more. The antigen is undetermined. Regions amplified from RNA transcripts were the TCR beta CDR3 regions. HTBI primers drove first-round RT-PCR of the TCR CDR3. MiXCR, run by TCRdb on the multiplex PCR reads, gives a single entry per CDR3 protein. Of roughly 420,000 distinct CDR3 sequences in the sample, around 16% were seen once. Between the trimmed V and J ends, which lost 7 bases and 5 bases, there was a span of 11 bases. Germline CDR1 MDHEN, CDR2 SYDVKM. CDR3 length equals 12 residues.

The sequencing sample was made of blood. The chain employs TRBV28 and TRBJ1-2, with a tentative D call TRBD1 (5 bases). The receptor comes from a woman under 30 with Graves' hyperthyroidism. The CDR3 coding sequence is TGTGCCAGCATTACAGGAGCTTATGGCTACACCTTC. This encodes CASITGAYGYTF.